This T cell receptor beta chain originates from a study of blood T cell repertoires in COVID-19 (dated by TCRdb to 2018 to 2021). In terms of the full investigation: Samples covering the acute and convalescent phases of COVID-19 were provided by collaborators in the United States, Italy and Spain. The sample metadata nearly always contained a de-identified subject ID, COVID-19 status, age in years and sex. The samples were drawn from two sources: the first 160 participants of the ongoing ImmuneRACE study, and about 1,300 subjects contributed by 6 global collaborators. The material from the prospective study consisted of cDNA or gDNA derived from T cells, B-cell-depleted T cells, or PBMCs. A freely available public database, intended as a resource for researchers studying the immune response to SARS-CoV-2, is where the repertoires were released. Subjects who had been exposed to COVID-19, were actively infected with it, or had recovered from it provided the deeply sampled blood TCRbeta repertoires that made up the dataset. Where available, HLA class I and class II types were taken from metadata supplied by the sample provider and were not determined by assay-based typing. Overall study results and their limits: The quantity of clinical and demographic metadata differed by source and by participant and was supplied without curation.

The immunoSEQ Assay, a bias-controlled multiplex PCR, was used to amplify TCRbeta CDR3 regions from genomic DNA. Per the authors' processing: The number of nucleated cells in each sample was estimated from the amplification of reference gene primers within the assay. To quantify the absolute abundance of each unique TCRbeta CDR3 rearrangement, sequence reads were collapsed and filtered. Productive Simpson clonality was computed per sample as the square root of Simpson's diversity index over productive rearrangements. The source is immuneACCESS, and TCRdb retained only in-frame sequences with V and J called. Part of the clones is not carried over; for the studies checked, unresolved V genes explain less than half of this, and the remainder is unexplained. V, J and clone size derive from that table, while D and trimming were established from the DNA sequence. The sample profile shows 200,000 to 250,000 clones; 85% to 90% of them were found once. Approximately 2.6% of the sample lies in the top ten.

One collaborating source in Seattle enrolled patients while the patients were actively infected and followed the patients over time throughout the course of disease. Whole blood was collected in K2EDTA tubes by collaborating institutions according to the institutions' own protocols. For TCRbeta analysis, collaborators shipped samples as frozen whole blood, isolated PBMCs, or DNA extracted from either of those sample types. From the cysteine up to the phenylalanine, the CDR3 has a length of 15 residues. The sequence is cut down to CDR3 DNA, 45 bases in frame from base 1. Per the germline V gene (reference sequence), LGHDT is the CDR1 and YNNKEL is the CDR2. As to this clone: The specificity of this receptor is unknown. A junction end diverges from the germline sequence, so it may reflect a read error.

Sequencing was performed on peripheral blood. The chain links TRBV3-1 (or the pseudogene TRBV3-2) with TRBJ1-5, with 7 central nucleotides matching TRBD1. This TCR was recovered from a man between 25 and 39 years old with COVID-19, enrolled during active disease. The DNA reads TGTGCCAGCAGTCAAGAGGGGGCTAGCAATCAGCCCCAGCATTTT. It codes for CASSQEGASNQPQHF.